Included here is one T cell receptor beta chain sequence, with context. Sampling times: baseline, cycle 4 day 1, cycle 7 day 1. The repertoire was sequenced with immunoSEQ multiplex PCR; TCRdb's copy has only in-frame clones and lacks some. Counted here are about 94,000 clones, around 90% occurring once; the ten biggest clones make up approximately 0.29%. The record originates from a study of OX40 agonist ivuxolimab in advanced cancers. Study as a whole: Those enrolled were about 80% male, with a mean age of around 57 years and ages from about 20 to 90.

This CDR3 has 15 amino acids. CDR1 and CDR2 (germline): MNHEY, SVGAGI. Trimming cost V 7 bases and J 3 bases, with 15 bases left between them. This sequence joins TRBV6-5 and TRBJ1-4, with D uncertain. The sample was CD4+ or CD8+ T cells sorted from blood, taken in a trial of the OX40 agonist ivuxolimab. This receptor was identified in an adult with an advanced solid tumor such as melanoma, head and neck, liver or kidney cancer. CDR3 DNA: TGTGCCAGCAATGGTCGCTCAGACTCTAATGAAAAACTGTTTTTT. As protein: CASNGRSDSNEKLFF.